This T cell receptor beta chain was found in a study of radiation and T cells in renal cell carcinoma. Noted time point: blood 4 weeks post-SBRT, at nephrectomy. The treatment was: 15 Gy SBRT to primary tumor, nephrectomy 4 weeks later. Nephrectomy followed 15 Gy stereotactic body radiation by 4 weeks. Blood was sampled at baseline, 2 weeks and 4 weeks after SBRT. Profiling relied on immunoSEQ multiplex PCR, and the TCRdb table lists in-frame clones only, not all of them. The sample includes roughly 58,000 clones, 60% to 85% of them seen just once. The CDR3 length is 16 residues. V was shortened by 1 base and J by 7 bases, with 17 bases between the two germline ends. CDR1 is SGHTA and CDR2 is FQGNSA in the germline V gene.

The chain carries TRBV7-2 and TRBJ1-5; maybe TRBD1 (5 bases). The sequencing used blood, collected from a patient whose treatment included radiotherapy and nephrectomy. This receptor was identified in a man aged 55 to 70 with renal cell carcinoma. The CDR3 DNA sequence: TGTGCCAGCAGCTTAGAAAGTGTCGGGGCTGGCCAGCCCCAGCATTTT. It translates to CASSLESVGAGQPQHF.